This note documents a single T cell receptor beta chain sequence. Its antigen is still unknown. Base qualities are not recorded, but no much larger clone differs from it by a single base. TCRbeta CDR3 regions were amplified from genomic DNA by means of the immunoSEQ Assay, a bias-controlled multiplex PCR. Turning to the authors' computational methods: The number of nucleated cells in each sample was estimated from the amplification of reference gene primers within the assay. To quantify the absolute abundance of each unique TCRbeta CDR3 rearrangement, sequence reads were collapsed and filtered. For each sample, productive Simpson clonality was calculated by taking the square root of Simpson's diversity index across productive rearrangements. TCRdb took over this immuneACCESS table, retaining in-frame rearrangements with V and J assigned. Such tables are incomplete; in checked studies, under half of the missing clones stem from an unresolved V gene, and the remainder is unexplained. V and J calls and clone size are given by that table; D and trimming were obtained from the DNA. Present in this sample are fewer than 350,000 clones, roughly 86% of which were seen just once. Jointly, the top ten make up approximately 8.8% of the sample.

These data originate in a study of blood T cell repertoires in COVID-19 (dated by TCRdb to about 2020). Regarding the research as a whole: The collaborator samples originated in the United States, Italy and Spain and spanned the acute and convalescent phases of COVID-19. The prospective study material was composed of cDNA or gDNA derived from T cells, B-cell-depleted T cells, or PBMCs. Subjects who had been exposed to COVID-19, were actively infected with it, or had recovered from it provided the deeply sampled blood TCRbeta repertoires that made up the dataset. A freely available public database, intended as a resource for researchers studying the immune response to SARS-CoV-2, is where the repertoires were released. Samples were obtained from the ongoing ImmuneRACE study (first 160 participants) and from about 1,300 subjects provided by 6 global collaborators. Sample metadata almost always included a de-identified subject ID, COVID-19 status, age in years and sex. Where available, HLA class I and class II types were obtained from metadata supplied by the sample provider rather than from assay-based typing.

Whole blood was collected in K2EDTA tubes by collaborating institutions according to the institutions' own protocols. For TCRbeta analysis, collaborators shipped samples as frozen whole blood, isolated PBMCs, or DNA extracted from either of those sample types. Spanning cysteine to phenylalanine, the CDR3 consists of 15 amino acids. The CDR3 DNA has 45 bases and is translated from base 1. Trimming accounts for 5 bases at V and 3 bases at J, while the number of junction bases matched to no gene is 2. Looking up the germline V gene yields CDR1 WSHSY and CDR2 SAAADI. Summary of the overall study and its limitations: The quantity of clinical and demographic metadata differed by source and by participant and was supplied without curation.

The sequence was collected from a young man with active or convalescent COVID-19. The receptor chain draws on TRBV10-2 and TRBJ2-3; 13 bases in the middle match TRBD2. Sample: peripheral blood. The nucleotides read TGCGCCAGCAGTACGACTAGCGGGGGGACAGATACGCAGTATTTT. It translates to CASSTTSGGTDTQYF.